This T cell receptor (beta chain) was recovered during a study of T cell clonotyping in hematopoietic cell transplantation. Study-wide points: Pathologically expanded recipient clonotypes increased progressively from day 30 to day 180 as diversity fell. Cells were unsorted, so CD4 and CD8 contributions were not separated.

Profiled with immunoSEQ multiplex PCR; TCRdb holds only in-frame clones, not every one. This sample has about 16,000 clones, with under 90% found just once. The CDR3 loop spans 16 amino acids. Germline V CDR1 and CDR2: SGHDT, YYEEEE. J was trimmed by 5 bases and V by 6 bases; bases with no gene match: 13. A remark on this clone: What it recognizes is unknown.

Blood collection times were about day -28 and days 30, 100, 180 posttransplant. The chain has TRBV5-6 and TRBJ2-1, with TRBD2 identical over 8 bases. The sample consisted of PBMCs, taken 100 days after allogeneic stem cell transplant. The receptor comes from a male patient between 60 and 69 years old who had an allogeneic stem cell transplant from a related donor, so the T cells may come from the graft donor. Some clones in this sample may be carry-over from other donors' samples. CDR3 coding DNA: TGTGCCAGCAACCGAGACGGGGGGGGTATGGACAATGAGCAGTTCTTC. Amino acid sequence: CASNRDGGGMDNEQFF.